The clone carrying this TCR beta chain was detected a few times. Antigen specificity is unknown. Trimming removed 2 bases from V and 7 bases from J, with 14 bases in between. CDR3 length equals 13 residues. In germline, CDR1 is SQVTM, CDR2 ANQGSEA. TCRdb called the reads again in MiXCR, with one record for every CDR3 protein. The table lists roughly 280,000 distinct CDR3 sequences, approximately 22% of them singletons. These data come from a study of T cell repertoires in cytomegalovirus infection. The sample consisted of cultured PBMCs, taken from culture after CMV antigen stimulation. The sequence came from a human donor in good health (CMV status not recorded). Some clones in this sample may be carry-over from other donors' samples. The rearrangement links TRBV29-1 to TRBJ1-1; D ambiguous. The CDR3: CSVEMDRELEAFF. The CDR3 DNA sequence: TGCAGCGTTGAAATGGACCGCGAACTTGAAGCTTTCTTT.